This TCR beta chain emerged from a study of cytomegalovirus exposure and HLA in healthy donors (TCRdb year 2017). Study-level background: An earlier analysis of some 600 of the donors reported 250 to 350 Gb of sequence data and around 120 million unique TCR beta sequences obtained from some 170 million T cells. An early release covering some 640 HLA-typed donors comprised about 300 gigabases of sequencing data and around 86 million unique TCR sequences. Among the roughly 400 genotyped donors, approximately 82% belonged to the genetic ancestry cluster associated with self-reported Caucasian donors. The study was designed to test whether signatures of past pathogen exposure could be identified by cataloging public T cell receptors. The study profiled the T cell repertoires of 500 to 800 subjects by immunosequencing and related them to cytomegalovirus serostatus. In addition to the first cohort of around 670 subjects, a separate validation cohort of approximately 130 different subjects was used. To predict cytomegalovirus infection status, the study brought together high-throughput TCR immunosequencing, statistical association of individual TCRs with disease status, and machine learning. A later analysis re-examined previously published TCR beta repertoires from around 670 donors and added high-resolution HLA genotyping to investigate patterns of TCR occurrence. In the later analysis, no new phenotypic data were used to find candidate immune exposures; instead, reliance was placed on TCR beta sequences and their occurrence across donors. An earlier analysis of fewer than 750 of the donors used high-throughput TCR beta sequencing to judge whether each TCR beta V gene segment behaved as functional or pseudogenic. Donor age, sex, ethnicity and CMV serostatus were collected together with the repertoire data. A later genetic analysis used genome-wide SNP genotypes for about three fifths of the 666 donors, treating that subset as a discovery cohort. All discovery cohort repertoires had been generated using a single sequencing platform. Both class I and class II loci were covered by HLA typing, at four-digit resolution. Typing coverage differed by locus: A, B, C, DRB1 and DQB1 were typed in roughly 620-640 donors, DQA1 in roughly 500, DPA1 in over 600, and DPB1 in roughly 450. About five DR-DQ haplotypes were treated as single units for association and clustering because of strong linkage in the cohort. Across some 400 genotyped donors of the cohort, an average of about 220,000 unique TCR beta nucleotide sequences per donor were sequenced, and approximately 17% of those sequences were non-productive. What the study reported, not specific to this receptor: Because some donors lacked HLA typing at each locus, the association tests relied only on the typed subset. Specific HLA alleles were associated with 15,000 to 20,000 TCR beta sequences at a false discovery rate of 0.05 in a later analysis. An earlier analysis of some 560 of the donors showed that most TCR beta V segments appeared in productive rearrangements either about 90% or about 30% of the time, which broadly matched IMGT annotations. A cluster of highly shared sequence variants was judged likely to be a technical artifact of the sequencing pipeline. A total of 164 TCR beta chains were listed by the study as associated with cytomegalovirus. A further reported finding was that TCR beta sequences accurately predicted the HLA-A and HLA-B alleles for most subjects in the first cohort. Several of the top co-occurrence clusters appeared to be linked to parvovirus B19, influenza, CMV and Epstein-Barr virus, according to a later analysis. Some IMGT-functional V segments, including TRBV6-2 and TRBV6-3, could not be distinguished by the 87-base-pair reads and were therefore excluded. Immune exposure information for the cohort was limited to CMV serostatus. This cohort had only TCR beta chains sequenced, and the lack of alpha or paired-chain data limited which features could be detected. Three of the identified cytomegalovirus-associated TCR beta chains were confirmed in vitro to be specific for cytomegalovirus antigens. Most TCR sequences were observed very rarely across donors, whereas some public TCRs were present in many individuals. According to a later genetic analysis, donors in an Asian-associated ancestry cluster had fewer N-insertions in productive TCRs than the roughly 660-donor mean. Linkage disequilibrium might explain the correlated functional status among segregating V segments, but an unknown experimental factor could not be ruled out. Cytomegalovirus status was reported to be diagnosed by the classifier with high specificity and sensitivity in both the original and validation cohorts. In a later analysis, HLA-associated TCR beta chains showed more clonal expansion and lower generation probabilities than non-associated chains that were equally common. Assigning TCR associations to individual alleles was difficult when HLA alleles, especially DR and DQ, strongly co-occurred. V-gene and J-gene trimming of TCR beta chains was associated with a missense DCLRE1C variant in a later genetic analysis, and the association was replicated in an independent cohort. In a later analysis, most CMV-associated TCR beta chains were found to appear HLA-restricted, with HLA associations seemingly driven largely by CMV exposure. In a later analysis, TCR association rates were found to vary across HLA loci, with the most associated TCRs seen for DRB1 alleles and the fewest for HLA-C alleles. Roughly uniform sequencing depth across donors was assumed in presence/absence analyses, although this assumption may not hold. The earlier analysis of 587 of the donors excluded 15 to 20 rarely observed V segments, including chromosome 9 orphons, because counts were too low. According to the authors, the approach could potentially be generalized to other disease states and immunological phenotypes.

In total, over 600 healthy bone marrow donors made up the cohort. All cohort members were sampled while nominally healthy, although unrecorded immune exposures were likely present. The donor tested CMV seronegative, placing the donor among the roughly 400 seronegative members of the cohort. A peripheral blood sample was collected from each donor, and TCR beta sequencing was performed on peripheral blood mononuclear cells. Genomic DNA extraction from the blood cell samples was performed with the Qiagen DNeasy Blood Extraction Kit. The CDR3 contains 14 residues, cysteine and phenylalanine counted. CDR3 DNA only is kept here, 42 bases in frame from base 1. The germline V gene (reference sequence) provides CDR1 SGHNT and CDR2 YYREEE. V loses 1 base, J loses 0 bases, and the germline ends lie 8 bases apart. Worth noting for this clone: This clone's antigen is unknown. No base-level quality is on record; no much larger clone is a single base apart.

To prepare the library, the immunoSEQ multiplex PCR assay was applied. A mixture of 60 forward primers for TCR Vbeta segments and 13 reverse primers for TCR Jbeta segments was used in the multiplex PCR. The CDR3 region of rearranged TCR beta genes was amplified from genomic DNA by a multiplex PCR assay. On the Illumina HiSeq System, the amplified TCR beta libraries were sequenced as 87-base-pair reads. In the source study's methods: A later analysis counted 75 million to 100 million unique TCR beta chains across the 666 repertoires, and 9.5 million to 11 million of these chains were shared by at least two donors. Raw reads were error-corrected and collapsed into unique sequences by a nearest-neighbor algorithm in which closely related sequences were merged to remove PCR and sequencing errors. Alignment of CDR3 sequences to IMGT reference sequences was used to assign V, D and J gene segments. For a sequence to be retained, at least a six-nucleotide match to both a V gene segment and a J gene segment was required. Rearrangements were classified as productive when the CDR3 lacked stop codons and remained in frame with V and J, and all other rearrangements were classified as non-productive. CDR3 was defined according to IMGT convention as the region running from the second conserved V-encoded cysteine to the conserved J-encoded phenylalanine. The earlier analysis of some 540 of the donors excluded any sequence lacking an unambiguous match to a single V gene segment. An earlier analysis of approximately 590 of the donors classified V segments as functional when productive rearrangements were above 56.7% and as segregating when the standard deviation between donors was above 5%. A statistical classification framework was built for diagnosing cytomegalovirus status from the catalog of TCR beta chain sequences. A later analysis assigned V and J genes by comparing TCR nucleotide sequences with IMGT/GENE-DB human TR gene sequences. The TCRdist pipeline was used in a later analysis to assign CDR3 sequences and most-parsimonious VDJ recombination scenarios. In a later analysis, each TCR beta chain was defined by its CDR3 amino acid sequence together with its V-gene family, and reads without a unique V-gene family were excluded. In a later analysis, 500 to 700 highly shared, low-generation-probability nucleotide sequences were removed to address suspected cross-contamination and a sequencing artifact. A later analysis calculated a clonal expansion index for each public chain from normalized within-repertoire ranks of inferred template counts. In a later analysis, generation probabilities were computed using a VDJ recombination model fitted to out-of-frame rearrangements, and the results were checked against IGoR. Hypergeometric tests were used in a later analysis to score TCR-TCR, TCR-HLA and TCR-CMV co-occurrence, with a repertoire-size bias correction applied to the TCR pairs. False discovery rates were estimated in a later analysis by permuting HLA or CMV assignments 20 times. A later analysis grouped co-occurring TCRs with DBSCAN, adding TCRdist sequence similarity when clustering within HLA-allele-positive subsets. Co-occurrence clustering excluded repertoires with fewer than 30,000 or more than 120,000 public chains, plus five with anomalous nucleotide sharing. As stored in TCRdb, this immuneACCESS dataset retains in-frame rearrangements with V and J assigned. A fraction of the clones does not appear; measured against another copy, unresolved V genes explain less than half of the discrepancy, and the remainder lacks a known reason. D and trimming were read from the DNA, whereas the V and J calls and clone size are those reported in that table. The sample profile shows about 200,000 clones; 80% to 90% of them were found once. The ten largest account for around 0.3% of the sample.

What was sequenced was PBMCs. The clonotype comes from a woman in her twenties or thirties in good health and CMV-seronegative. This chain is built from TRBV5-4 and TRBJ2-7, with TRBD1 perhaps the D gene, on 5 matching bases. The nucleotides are TGTGCCAGCAGCTTGACAGGAAGCTCCTACGAGCAGTACTTC. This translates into CASSLTGSSYEQYF.